This T cell receptor (beta chain) was identified during a study of control samples from healthy donors and cancer patients (dated by TCRdb to about 2020). The germline V gene specifies SGHDT as CDR1 and YYEEEE as CDR2. CDR3 length: 16 amino acids, cysteine to phenylalanine. Only the CDR3 part of the read is kept: 48 bases, read in frame from the first base. A distance of 12 bases separates the germline ends of V and J, which lose 0 bases and 0 bases respectively. With regard to this clone: The antigen it binds to is not known. No base-level quality is on record; no much larger clone is a single base apart.

Library preparation employed the immunoSEQ multiplex PCR assay. In TCRdb, the immuneACCESS table is reduced to in-frame sequences with V and J assigned. These tables do not hold every clone; where another copy was compared, an unresolved V gene accounts for under half, and the others remain unexplained. The sample profile shows approximately 150,000 clones; less than 95% of them were found once. About 7.1% of the sample is in the top ten clones. The sample was blood. The receptor was isolated from a man aged 18 to 35 in good health. The receptor chain draws on TRBV5-6 and TRBJ1-2, with TRBD1 as a weak D call on 5 bases. The bases read TGTGCCAGCAGCTTGGGGGACTTTGGAGCTAACTATGGCTACACCTTC. This sequence encodes CASSLGDFGANYGYTF.